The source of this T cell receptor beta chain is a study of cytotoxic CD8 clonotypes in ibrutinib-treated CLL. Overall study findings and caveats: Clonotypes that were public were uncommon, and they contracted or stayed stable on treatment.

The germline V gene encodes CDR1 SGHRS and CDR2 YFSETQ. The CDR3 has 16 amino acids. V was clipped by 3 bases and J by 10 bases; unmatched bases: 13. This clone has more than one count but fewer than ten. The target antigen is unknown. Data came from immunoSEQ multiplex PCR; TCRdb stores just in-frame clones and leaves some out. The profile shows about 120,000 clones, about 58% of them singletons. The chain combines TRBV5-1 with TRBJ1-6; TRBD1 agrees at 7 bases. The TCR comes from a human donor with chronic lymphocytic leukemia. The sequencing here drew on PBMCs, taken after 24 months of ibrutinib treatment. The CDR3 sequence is CASSSSGTALGSPLHF. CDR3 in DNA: TGCGCCAGCAGCTCTTCCGGGACAGCCCTCGGGTCACCCCTCCACTTT.